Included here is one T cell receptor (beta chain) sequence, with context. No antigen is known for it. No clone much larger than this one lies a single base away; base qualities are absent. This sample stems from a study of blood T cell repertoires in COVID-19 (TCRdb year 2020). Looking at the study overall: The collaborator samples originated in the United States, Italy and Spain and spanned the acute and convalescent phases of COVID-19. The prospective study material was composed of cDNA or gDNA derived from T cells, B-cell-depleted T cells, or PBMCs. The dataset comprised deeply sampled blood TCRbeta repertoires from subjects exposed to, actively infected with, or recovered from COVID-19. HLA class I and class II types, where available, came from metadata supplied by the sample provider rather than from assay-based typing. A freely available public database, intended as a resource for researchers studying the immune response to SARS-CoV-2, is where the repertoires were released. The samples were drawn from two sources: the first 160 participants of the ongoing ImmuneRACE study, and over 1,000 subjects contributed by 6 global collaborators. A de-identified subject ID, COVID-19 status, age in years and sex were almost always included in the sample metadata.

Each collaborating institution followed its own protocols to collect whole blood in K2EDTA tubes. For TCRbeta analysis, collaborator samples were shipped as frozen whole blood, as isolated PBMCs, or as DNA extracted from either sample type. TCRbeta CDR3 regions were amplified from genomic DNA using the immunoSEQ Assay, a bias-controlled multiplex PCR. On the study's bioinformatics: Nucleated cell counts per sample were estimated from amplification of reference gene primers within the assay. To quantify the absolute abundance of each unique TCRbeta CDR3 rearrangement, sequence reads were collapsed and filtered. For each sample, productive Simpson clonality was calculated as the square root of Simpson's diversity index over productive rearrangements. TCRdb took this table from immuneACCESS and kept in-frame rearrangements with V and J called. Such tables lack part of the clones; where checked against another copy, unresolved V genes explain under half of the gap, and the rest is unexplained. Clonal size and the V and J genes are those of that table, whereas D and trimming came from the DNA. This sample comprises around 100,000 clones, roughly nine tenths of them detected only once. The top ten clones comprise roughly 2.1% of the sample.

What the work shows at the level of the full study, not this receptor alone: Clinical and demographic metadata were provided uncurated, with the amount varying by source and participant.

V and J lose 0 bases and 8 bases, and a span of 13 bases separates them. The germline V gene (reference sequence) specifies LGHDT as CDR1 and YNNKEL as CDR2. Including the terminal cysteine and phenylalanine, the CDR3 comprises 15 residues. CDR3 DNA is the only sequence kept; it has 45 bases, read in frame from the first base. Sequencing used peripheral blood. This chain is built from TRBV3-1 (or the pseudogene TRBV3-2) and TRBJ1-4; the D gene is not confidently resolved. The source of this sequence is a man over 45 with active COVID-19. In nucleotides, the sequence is TGTGCCAGCAGCCAAGATCTCCAGGTTGGGGAAAAACTGTTTTTT. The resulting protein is CASSQDLQVGEKLFF.